The 16 T cell receptor beta chains below all came from one sample that was sequenced in a study of cytomegalovirus exposure and HLA in healthy donors. This PCR relied on a set of 60 Vbeta primers and 13 Jbeta primers. Repertoires were generated with immunoSEQ multiplex PCR, while TCRdb's copy carries only in-frame clones and drops some. The profile shows about 170,000 clones, around 84% of them singletons. The sample comprised PBMCs. The receptors derive from a boy aged 2 to 10 in good health and CMV-seronegative.

The rearrangement joins TRBV21-1 to TRBJ2-7; TRBD1 is taken as the D call from the table, unchecked against the DNA. TRBV21-1 is assigned pseudogene status. There are 15 residues in the CDR3. The chain's CDR3 is CASSKTGSVVYEQYV. The DNA for the CDR3 is TGTGCCAGCAGCAAAACAGGGTCTGTCGTCTACGAGCAGTACGTC.

The chain uses TRBV19 and TRBJ2-5, with 8 bases identical to TRBD2. CDR3 length: 15 residues. Germline assignment: CDR1 LNHDA and CDR2 SQIVND (reference sequence). V was pared by 10 bases and J by 2 bases, with 12 bases of the junction left unmatched. This chain's CDR3 is CATRGTSHEQETQYF. The CDR3 DNA follows: TGTGCCACCCGAGGGACTAGTCACGAACAAGAGACCCAGTACTTC.

The V and J genes are TRBV7-9 and TRBJ1-6; D perhaps matches TRBD1 (5 bases). The germline V and J ends were trimmed by 8 bases and 7 bases, with 15 bases remaining between them. This CDR3 spans 14 amino acids. Germline loops: CDR1 SEHNR, CDR2 FQNEAQ (reference sequence). The CDR3 nucleotides read TGTGCCAGCGGCCGTTACGGGGGAAATTCACCCCTCCACTTT. As protein: CASGRYGGNSPLHF. Full variable domain (remainder filled in from reference TRBV7-9 and TRBJ1-6): DTGVSQNPRHKITKRGQNVTFRCDPISEHNRLYWYRQTLGQGPEFLTYFQNEAQLEKSRLLSDRFSAERPKGSFSTLEIQRTEQGDSAMYLCASGRYGGNSPLHFGNGTRLTVT.

The gene calls are TRBV5-5 and TRBJ2-7; 7 bases match TRBD1. This CDR3 region has 15 residues. V was pared by 3 bases and J by 0 bases, with 6 bases of the junction left unmatched. The V gene's germline CDR1 is SGHKS and CDR2 YYEKEE (reference sequence). CDR3 sequence: CASSYPGTVSYEQYF. The CDR3, as DNA: TGTGCCAGCAGCTACCCCGGGACAGTCTCCTACGAGCAGTACTTC.

Only one count was recorded for this clone. The chain's CDR3 is CASSQGGPYNEQFF. The DNA of the CDR3 is TGTGCCAGCAGTCAGGGTGGCCCCTACAATGAGCAGTTCTTC. This rearrangement joins TRBV27 to TRBJ2-1, with D perhaps TRBD1 (5 bases). Germline CDR1 MNHEY, CDR2 SMNVEV (reference sequence). This CDR3 region has 14 residues. V dropped 5 bases and J dropped 2 bases, with 10 bases sitting between them.

The V gene is TRBV6-1, the J gene TRBJ2-7, with TRBD1 matching 8 bases. CDR3 length: 12 residues. After removal of 4 bases from V and 5 bases from J, the junction contained 1 base not matched to a gene. The germline gives CDR1 MNHNS, CDR2 SASEGT. The CDR3 region has the DNA TGTGCCAGCAGTGTACAGGGGGACGAGCAGTACGTC. It codes for CASSVQGDEQYV.

The chain joins TRBV27 to TRBJ2-1; possible D gene TRBD2, 6 bases. Trimming left V 4 bases short and J 9 bases short, with 13 bases between. The CDR3 totals 13 residues. In germline, CDR1 is MNHEY, CDR2 SMNVEV (reference sequence). The CDR3 sequence is CASSSPVSGEQFF. The CDR3, as DNA: TGTGCCAGCAGTTCCCCTGTTAGCGGTGAGCAGTTCTTC.

The chain joins TRBV20-1 to TRBJ2-1; D gene unclear. CDR1 is DFQATT, CDR2 SNEGSKA, per germline (reference sequence). V lost 3 bases and J 8 bases, leaving 2 bases between the germline ends. This CDR3 has 9 amino acids. CDR3 nucleotide sequence: TGCAGTGCTAGCTATGAGCAGTTCTTC. Translated: CSASYEQFF.

The chain combines TRBV6-5 with TRBJ1-3; 7 bases line up with TRBD1. The V gene's germline CDR1 is MNHEY and CDR2 SVGAGI. V shed 6 bases and J 0 bases; nucleotides not matched to a gene: 5. The length of the CDR3 is 15 residues. CDR3 DNA: TGTGCCAGCAGAGACAGGGAGAGCTCTGGAAACACCATATATTTT. Its translation: CASRDRESSGNTIYF.

The chain couples TRBV13 to TRBJ1-2; possible D gene TRBD1, 5 bases. The V end lost 5 bases, the J end lost 7 bases, and 11 bases lay between the germline ends. CDR1 is PRHDT, CDR2 FYEKMQ, per germline (reference sequence). The CDR3 is 12 residues long. This CDR3 is CASSLTVSGYTF. The CDR3, as DNA: TGTGCCAGCAGCCTGACAGTCTCTGGCTACACCTTC.

The rearrangement links TRBV7-8 to TRBJ2-7, with D possibly matching TRBD2 (6 bases). Germline CDR1 SGHVS, CDR2 FQNEAQ. With 1 base removed from V and 5 bases from J, the gap between germline ends came to 12 bases. CDR3 length equals 14 residues. CDR3 protein: CASSLGLANHEQYV. The CDR3 DNA reads as TGTGCCAGCAGCTTAGGGCTAGCGAACCACGAGCAGTACGTC.

The table lists this clone with a count of one. CDR3 DNA sequence: TGTGCCAGCAGCAAAGGCAGGAGGGGGCGGAGGAATGAGCAGTTCTTC. This codes for CASSKGRRGRRNEQFF. J is TRBJ2-1 and V is TRBV21-1; the tabulated D call, TRBD1, remains unverified against the DNA. TRBV21-1 is flagged as a pseudogene. This CDR3 has 16 residues.

The chain recombines TRBV19 with TRBJ2-3; 10 nucleotides agree with TRBD2. The CDR3 runs 15 residues. From germline, CDR1 is LNHDA and CDR2 SQIVND (reference sequence). V lost 5 bases and J lost 4; bases outside the gene matches: 6. In DNA form, the CDR3 reads TGTGCCAGTAGTGCGTCTAGCGGGGGCCCAGATACGCAGTATTTT. It yields the protein CASSASSGGPDTQYF.

In its sample, this clone was seen once. The rearrangement joins TRBV5-4 to TRBJ2-5, with a weak D call TRBD2 (6 bases). V gave up 0 bases and J gave up 2 bases, with 17 bases separating them. This CDR3 region has 17 residues. Germline values: CDR1 SGHNT, CDR2 YYREEE (reference sequence). The CDR3 nucleotides read TGTGCCAGCAGCTTGGGAGGCGGGGCGGGGCGGCAAGAGACCCAGTACTTC. It specifies CASSLGGGAGRQETQYF.

V and J are TRBV27 and TRBJ2-2, with 9 bases identical to TRBD1. Germline CDR1 MNHEY, CDR2 SMNVEV (reference sequence). The CDR3 totals 14 residues. The J segment lost 9 bases and the V segment lost 3 bases, leaving 5 bases of the junction unmatched. The CDR3 reads CASSFPGQGRELFF. The CDR3 DNA follows: TGTGCCAGCAGTTTCCCTGGACAGGGGAGGGAGCTGTTTTTT.

The rearrangement uses TRBV6-1 and TRBJ1-5, with 8 bases fitting TRBD1. From germline, CDR1 is MNHNS and CDR2 SASEGT. The V gene end was trimmed by 6 bases and the J gene end by 7 bases; junction bases not matched to a gene: 5. The CDR3 is 13 amino acids. The CDR3 here is CASRETGGQPQHF. As DNA, the CDR3 is TGTGCCAGCAGGGAAACAGGGGGACAGCCCCAGCATTTT.